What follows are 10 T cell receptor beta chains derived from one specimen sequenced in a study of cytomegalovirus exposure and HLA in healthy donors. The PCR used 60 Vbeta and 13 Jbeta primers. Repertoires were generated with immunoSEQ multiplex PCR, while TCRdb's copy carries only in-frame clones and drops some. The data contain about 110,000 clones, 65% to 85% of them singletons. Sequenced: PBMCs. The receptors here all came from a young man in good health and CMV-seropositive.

CDR3 amino acids: CASSREGAQETQYF. CDR3 DNA: TGCGCCAGCAGCCGGGAGGGAGCACAAGAGACCCAGTACTTC. The chain links TRBV5-1 to TRBJ2-5, with 8 bases lining up with TRBD2. Germline V gene lookup returns CDR1 SGHRS and CDR2 YFSETQ. V gave up 4 bases and J gave up 2 bases; unmatched junction bases: 4. The CDR3 spans 14 residues. Filled out from reference TRBV5-1 and TRBJ2-5, the complete variable domain reads KAGVTQTPRYLIKTRGQQVTLSCSPISGHRSVSWYQQTPGQGLQFLFEYFSETQRNKGNFPGRFSGRQFSNSRSEMNVSTLELGDSALYLCASSREGAQETQYFGPGTRLLVL.

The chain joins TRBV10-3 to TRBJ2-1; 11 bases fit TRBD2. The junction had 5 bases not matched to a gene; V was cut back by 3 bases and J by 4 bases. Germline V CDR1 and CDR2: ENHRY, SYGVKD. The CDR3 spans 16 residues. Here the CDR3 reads CAISDPTSGVYNEQFF. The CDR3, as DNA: TGTGCCATCAGTGACCCGACTAGCGGGGTTTACAATGAGCAGTTCTTC.

The CDR3 bases are TGTGCCAGCAGCGCCAGACAGGGACGGCCCTCGGGGGAGCAGTACTTC. Its protein product is CASSARQGRPSGEQYF. The J gene is TRBJ2-7, the V gene TRBV5-5; TRBD1 matches 7 bases. CDR1 and CDR2 from the germline V gene are SGHKS and YYEKEE (reference sequence). After removal of 4 bases from V and 7 bases from J, the junction contained 17 bases not matched to a gene. CDR3 size: 16 residues. Filled out from reference TRBV5-5 and TRBJ2-7, the complete variable domain reads DAGVTQSPTHLIKTRGQQVTLRCSPISGHKSVSWYQQVLGQGPQFIFQYYEKEERGRGNFPDRFSARQFPNYSSELNVNALLLGDSALYLCASSARQGRPSGEQYFGPGTRLTVT.

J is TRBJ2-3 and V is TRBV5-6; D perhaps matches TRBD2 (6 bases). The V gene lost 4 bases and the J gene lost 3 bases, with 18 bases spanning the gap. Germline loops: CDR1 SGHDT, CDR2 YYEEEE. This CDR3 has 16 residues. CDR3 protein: CASSGGMFLRTDTQYF. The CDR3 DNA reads TGTGCCAGCAGCGGGGGGATGTTCCTCCGTACAGATACGCAGTATTTT.

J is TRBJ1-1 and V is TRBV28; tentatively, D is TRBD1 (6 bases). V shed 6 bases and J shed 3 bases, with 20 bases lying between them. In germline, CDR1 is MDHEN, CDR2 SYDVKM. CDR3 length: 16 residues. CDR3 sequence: CASRPGHSFKDTEAFF. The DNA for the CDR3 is TGTGCCAGCAGACCGGGACATTCTTTTAAGGACACTGAAGCTTTCTTT.

CDR3 DNA: TGTGCCAGCAGCAAGGACAGGGGGAGACTAAACACTGAAGCTTTCTTT. Translating it yields CASSKDRGRLNTEAFF. The gene calls are TRBV5-6 and TRBJ1-1, with 10 bases identical to TRBD1. The CDR3 spans 16 residues. Germline CDR1 reads SGHDT; CDR2 reads YYEEEE. Trimming cost V 4 bases and J 2 bases; bases outside gene matches: 8.

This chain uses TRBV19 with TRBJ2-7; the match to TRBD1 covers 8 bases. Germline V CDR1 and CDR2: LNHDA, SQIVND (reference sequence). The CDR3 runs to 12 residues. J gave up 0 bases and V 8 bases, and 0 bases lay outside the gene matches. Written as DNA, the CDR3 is TGTGCCAGTGGACAGGGCTCCTACGAGCAGTACTTC. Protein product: CASGQGSYEQYF.

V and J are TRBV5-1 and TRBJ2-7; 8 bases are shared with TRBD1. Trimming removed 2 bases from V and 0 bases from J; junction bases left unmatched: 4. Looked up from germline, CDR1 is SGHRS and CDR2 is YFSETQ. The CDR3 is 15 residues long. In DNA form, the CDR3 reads TGCGCCAGCAGCTTCACAGGGGGAGGCTCCTACGAGCAGTACTTC. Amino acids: CASSFTGGGSYEQYF.

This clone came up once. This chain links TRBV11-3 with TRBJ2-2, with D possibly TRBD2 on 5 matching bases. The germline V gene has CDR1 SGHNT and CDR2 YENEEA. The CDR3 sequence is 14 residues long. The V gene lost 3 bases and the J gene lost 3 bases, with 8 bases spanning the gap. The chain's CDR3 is CASSLRAHTGELFF. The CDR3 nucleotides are TGTGCCAGCAGCTTGCGGGCGCACACCGGGGAGCTGTTTTTT. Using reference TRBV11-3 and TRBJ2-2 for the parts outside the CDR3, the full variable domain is EAGVVQSPRYKIIEKKQPVAFWCNPISGHNTLYWYLQNLGQGPELLIRYENEEAVDDSQLPKDRFSAERLKGVDSTLKIQPAELGDSAVYLCASSLRAHTGELFFGEGSRLTVL.

As DNA, the CDR3 is TGTGCCAGCAGCAGGGGGGGACCGGATGGCAATCAGCCCCAGCATTTT. This encodes CASSRGGPDGNQPQHF. This chain links TRBV21-1 with TRBJ1-5. TRBV21-1 is classified as a pseudogene. The CDR3 totals 16 residues.